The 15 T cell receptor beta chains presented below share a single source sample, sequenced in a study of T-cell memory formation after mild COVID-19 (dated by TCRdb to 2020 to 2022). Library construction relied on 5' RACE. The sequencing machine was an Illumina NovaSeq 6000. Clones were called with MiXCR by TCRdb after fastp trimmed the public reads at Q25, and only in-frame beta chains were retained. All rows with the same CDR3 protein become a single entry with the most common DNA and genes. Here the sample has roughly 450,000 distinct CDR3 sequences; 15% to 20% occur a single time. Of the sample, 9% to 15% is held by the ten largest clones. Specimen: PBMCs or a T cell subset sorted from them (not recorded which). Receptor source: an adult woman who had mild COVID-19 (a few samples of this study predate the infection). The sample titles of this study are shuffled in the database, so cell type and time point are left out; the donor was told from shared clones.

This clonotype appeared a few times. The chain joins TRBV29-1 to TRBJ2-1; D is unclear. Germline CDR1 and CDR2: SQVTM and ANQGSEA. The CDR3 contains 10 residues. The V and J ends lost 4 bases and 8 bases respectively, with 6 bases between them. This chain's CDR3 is CSVVQHEQFF. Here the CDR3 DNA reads TGCAGCGTTGTCCAGCATGAGCAGTTCTTC.

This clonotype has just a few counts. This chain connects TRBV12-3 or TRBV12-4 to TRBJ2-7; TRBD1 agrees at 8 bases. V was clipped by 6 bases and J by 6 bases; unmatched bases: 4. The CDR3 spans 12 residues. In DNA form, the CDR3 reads TGTGCCAGCAGCTGGGGACAGGTCGAGCAGTACTTC. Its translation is CASSWGQVEQYF.

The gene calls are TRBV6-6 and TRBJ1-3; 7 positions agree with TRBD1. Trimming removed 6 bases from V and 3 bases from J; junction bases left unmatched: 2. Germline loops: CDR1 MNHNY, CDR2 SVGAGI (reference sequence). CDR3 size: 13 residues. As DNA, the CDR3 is TGTGCCAGCAGACAGGGGAATGGAAACACCATATATTTT. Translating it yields CASRQGNGNTIYF.

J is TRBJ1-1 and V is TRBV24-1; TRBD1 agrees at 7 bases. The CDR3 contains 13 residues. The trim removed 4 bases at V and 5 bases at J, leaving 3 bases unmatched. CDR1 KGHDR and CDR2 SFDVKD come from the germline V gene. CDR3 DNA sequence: TGTGCCACCAGTGAAGAACAGGGGACTGAAGCTTTCTTT. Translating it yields CATSEEQGTEAFF.

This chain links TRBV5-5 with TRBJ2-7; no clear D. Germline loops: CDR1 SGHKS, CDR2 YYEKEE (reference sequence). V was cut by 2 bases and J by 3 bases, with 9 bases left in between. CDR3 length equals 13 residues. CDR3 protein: CASSLTEDYEQYF. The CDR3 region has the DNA TGTGCCAGCAGCTTAACAGAAGACTACGAGCAGTACTTC.

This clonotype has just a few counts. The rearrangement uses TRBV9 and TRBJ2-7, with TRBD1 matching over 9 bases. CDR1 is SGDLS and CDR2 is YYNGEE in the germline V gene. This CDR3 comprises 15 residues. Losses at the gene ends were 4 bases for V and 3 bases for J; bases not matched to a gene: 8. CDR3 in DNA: TGTGCCAGCAGCAGCCCGGGACAGGGTCGCTACGAGCAGTACTTC. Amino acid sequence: CASSSPGQGRYEQYF.

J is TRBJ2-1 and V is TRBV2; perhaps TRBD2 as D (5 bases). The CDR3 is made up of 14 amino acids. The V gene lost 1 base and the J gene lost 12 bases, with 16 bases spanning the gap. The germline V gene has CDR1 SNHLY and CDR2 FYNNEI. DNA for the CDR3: TGTGCCAGCAGTGAAGAGGGAAACCGGGGTCGGCAGTTCTTC. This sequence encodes CASSEEGNRGRQFF.

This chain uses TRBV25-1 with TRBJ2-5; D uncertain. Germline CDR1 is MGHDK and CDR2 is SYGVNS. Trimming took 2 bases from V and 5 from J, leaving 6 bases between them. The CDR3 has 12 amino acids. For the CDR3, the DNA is TGTGCCAGCAGTGAAAAATGGGAGACCCAGTACTTC. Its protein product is CASSEKWETQYF.

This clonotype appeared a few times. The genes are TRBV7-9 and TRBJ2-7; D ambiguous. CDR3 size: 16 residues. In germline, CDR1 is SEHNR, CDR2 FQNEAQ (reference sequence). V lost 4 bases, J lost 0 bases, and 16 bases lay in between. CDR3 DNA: TGTGCCAGCAGCTCACCGCAGGCCGCCCTCTCCTACGAGCAGTACTTC. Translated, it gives CASSSPQAALSYEQYF.

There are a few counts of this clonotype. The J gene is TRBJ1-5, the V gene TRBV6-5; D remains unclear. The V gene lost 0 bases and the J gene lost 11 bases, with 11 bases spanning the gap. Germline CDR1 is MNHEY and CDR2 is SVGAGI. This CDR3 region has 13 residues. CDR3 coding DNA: TGTGCCAGCAGTTACTCAGGGTCATGGGCCCAGCATTTT. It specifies CASSYSGSWAQHF.

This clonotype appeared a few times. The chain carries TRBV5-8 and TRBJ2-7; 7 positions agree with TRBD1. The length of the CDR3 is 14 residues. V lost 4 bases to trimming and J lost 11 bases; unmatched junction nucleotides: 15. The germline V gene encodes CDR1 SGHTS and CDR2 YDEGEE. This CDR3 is CASSIRDSLRPEYF. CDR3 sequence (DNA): TGTGCCAGCAGCATCCGGGACAGCCTCAGACCCGAGTACTTC.

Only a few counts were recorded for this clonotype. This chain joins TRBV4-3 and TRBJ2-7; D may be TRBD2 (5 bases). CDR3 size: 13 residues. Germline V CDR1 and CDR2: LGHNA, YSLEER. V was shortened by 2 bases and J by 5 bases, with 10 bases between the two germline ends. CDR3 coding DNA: TGCGCCAGCAGCCAACCCGGGGTCCACGAGCAGTACTTC. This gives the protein CASSQPGVHEQYF.

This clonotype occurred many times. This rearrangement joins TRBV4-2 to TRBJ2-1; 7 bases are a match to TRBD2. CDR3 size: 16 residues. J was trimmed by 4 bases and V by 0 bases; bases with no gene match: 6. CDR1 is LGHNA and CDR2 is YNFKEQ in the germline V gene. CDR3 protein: CASSQDPGGGYNEQFF. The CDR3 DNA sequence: TGTGCCAGCAGCCAAGATCCGGGAGGTGGGTACAATGAGCAGTTCTTC.

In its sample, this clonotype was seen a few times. The CDR3 loop reads CASSLGTSGASYEQYF. The CDR3 nucleotides read TGTGCCAGCAGCTTAGGGACTAGCGGGGCCTCCTACGAGCAGTACTTC. This sequence joins TRBV7-8 and TRBJ2-7; 12 bases match TRBD2. J gave up 0 bases and V 1 base, and 1 base lay outside the gene matches. The CDR3 extends over 16 amino acids. CDR1 is SGHVS and CDR2 is FQNEAQ in the germline V gene.

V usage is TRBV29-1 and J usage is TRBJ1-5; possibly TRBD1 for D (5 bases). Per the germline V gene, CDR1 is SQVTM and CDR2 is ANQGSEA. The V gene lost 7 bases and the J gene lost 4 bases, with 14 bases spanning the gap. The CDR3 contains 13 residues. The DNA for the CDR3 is TGCAGCGCCGGGCCGGGGCGAAATCAGCCCCAGCATTTT. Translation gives CSAGPGRNQPQHF.